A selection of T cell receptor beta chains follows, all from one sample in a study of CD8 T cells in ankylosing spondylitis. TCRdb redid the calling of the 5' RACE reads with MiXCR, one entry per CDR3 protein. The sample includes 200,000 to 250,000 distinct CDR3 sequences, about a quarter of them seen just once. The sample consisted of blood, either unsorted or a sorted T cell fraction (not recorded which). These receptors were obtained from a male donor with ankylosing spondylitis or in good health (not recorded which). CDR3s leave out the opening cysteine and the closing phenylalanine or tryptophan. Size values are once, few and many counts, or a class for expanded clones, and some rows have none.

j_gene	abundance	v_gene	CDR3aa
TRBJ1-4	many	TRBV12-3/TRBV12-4	ASSVGGGDEKLF
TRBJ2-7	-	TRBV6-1	ASRSLTGSGEQY
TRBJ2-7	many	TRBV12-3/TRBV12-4	ASSLGPRVDEQY
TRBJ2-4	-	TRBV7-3	ASSLETGSIQY
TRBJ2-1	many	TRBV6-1	ASAPARTGENEQF
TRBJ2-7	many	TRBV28	ASSLIPRTGGYEQY
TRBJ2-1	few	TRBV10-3	AIKGGSGSPADNEQF
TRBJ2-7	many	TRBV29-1	SALESSYEQY
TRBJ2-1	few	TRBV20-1	SADRSGSMPYNEQF
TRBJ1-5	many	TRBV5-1	ASSPQGADQPQH
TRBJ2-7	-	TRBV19	ASSASGSMSYEQY
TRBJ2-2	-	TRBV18	ASSPTDRGLTGELF
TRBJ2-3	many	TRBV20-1	SALSWVAGRADTQY
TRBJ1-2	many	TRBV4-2	ASSQPGQGSGYT
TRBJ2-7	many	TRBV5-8	ASGSGKGKNYEQY
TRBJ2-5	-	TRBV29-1	SGGFQETQY
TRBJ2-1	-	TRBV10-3	AISEYGGEQF
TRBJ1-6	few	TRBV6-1	ASRPQGVNSPLH
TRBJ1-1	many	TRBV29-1	SGKGHSNTEAF
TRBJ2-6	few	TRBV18	ASSQTLVGSSGANVLT
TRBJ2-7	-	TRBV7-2	ASSGPTTYEQY
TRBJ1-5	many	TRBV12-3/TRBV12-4	ASSLRTGSNQPQH
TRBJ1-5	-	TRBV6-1	ASSTTGPSNQPQH
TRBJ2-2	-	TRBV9	ASSVAFGRSTGELF
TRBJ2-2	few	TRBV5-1	ASSFIPGTGELF
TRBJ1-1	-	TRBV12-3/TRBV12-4	ASSYRTGSRSEAF
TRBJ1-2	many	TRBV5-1	ASSLASAVGYT
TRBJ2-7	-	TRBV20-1	SARVPLGGEQY
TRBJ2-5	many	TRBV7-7	ASSLSPGAQETQY
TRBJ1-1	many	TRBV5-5	ASSLKNSVGEAF
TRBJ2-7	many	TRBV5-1	ASSLFLAYEQY
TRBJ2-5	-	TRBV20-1	SARGLAGGETQY
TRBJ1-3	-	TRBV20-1	SARDWSQTSIY
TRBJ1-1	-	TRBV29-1	SASTGTNTEAF
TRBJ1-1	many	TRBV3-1	ASSQEGRTEAF
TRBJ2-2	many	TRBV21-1	ASRKPWAPGELF
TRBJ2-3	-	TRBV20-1	SGHLAGFFTDTQY
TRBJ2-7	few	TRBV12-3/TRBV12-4	ASSPLIEGEQY
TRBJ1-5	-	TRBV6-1	ASSSRGVRRSNQPQH
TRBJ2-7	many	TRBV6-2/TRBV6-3	ASSYRRTSGRLEQY
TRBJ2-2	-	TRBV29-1	SVGTGVDTGELF
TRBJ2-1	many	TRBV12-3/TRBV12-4	ASRGLAEDNEQF
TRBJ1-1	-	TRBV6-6	ASSWGSTEAF
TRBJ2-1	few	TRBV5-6	ASSLGSGGHEQF
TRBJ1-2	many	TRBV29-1	SVEAGDRENYGYT
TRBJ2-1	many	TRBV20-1	SAGSSGRVGNEQF
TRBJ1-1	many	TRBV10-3	AISESRGGNTEAF
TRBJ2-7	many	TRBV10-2	ASSGRGVSYEQY
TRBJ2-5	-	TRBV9	ASSVGVNQETQY